This T cell receptor beta chain derives from a study of cytomegalovirus exposure and HLA in healthy donors. This clone came up once. The PCR ran on 60 Vbeta and 13 Jbeta primers. The data were produced by immunoSEQ multiplex PCR, yet TCRdb's version contains in-frame clones alone and is incomplete. The sample yields some 120,000 clones, around 80% seen once. The receptor's source is a man aged 25 to 45 in good health and CMV-seronegative. The specimen was PBMCs.

CDR3 sequence: CASSDPGTGDTYEQYF. CDR3 nucleotides: TGTGCCAGCAGTGACCCCGGGACAGGAGATACCTACGAGCAGTACTTC. The V call is TRBV6-1, the J call TRBJ2-7; 8 positions agree with TRBD1. With 3 bases clipped from V and 2 bases from J, the junction kept 9 bases outside the gene matches. CDR1 is MNHNS and CDR2 is SASEGT in the germline V gene. The CDR3 runs 16 residues.